This TCR beta chain was identified in a study of cytomegalovirus exposure and HLA in healthy donors. General observations from the study: Later analysis associated a missense DCLRE1C variant with TCR beta V- and J-gene trimming. The productive fraction for most TCR beta V segments was about 90% or about 30% in an earlier analysis.

With respect to this clone: Its matching antigen is unknown.

The junction had 4 bases not matched to a gene; V was cut back by 6 bases and J by 3 bases. CDR1 and CDR2 from the germline V gene are ENHRY and SYGVKD. The CDR3 totals 15 residues. Both 60 Vbeta primers and 13 Jbeta primers went into the PCR. In the authors' workflow: As a later analysis found, there were 70 million to 80 million unique TCR beta chains, of which around 9.9 million were shared. Method: immunoSEQ multiplex PCR; TCRdb's copy keeps in-frame clones and lacks some. The V and J calls and clone size were taken over from that table, and D and trimming were inferred from the DNA. The sample has about 160,000 clones; around 80% are singletons.

The TCR originated in a man aged 35-49 years in good health and CMV-seronegative. Sequenced sample: PBMCs. The chain employs TRBV10-3 and TRBJ2-3; 12 bases are shared with TRBD2. The CDR3: CAIRSGTSGTDTQYF. CDR3 DNA sequence: TGTGCCATCAGATCCGGGACTAGCGGGACAGATACGCAGTATTTT.